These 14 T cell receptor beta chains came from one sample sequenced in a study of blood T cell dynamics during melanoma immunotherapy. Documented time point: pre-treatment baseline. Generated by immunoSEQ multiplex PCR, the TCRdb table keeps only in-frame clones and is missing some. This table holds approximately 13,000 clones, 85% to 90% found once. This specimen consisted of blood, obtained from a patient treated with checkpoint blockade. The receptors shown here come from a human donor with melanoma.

CDR3 sequence (DNA): TGCGCCAGCAGTGAGTCCAGGGGTTACGAGCAGTACTTC. It codes for CASSESRGYEQYF. The V gene is TRBV10-2, the J gene TRBJ2-7, with a tentative D call TRBD1 (6 bases). The germline V gene has CDR1 WSHSY and CDR2 SAAADI. Deletions cut 0 bases from V and 4 bases from J, with 7 bases between. The CDR3 is 13 amino acids.

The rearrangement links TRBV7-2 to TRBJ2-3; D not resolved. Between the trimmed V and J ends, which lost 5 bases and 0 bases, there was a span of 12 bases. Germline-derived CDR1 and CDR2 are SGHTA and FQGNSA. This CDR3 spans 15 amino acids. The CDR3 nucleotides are TGTGCCAGCAGCCCGCGGACGGCTAGCACAGATACGCAGTATTTT. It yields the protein CASSPRTASTDTQYF.

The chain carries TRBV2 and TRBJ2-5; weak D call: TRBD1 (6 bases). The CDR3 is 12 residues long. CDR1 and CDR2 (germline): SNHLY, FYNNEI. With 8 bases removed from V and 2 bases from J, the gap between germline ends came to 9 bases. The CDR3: CASRQDQETQYF. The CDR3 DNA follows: TGTGCCAGCCGACAGGATCAAGAGACCCAGTACTTC.

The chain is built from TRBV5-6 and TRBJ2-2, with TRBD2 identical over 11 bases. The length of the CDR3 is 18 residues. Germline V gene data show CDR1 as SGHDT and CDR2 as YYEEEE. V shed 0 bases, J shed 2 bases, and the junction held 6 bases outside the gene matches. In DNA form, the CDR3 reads TGTGCCAGCAGCTTGGCCGGGCTAGCGGGGGGCAACACCGGGGAGCTGTTTTTT. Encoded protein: CASSLAGLAGGNTGELFF.

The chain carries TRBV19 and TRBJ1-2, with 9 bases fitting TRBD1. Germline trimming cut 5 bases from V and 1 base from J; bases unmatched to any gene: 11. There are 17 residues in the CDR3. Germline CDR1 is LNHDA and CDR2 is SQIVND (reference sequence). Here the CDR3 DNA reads TGTGCCAGTAGTCAGCCCACAGGGGGCTGGGGTAACTATGGCTACACCTTC. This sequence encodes CASSQPTGGWGNYGYTF.

CDR3 protein: CASSVGTAGNTIYF. DNA for the CDR3: TGTGCCAGCAGCGTTGGAACAGCTGGAAACACCATATATTTT. The chain has TRBV9 and TRBJ1-3; D unclear. The CDR3 totals 14 residues. With 2 bases removed from V and 2 bases from J, the gap between germline ends came to 8 bases. From germline, CDR1 is SGDLS and CDR2 YYNGEE.

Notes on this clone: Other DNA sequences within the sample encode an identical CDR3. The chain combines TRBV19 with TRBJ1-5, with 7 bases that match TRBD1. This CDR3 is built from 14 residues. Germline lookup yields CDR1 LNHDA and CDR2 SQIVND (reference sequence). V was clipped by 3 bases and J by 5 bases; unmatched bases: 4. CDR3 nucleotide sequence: TGTGCCAGTAGTATCTGGACAGGCGATCAGCCCCAGCATTTT. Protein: CASSIWTGDQPQHF.

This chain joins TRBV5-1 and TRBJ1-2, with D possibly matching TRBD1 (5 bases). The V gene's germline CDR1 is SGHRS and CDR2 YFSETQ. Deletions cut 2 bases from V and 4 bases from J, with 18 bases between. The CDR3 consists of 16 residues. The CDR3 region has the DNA TGCGCCAGCAGCTTTGGGACTCCACGAGAGGGCTATGGCTACACCTTC. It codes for CASSFGTPREGYGYTF.

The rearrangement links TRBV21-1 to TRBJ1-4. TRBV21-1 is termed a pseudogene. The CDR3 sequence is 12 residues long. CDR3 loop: CASILPYEKLFF. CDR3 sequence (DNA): TGTGCCAGTATTCTACCTTATGAAAAACTGTTTTTT.

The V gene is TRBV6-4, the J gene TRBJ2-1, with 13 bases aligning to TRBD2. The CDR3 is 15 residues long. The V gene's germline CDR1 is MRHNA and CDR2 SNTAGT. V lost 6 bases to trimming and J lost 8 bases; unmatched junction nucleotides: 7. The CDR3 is CASSKLAGGPDEQFF. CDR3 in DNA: TGTGCCAGCAGCAAACTAGCGGGGGGGCCCGATGAGCAGTTCTTC.

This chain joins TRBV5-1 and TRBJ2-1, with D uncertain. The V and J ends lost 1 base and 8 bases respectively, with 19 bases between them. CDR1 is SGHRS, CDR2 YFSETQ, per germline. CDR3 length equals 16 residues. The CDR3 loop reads CASSLQSNQVTHEQFF. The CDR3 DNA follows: TGCGCCAGCAGCTTGCAATCTAATCAGGTAACCCATGAGCAGTTCTTC.

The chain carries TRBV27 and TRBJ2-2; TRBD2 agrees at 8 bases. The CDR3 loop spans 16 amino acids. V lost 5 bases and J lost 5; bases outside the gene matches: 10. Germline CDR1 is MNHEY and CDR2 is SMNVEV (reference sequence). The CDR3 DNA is TGTGCCAGCAGTCACGGGGGGGCTCGCGTTACCGGGGAGCTGTTTTTT. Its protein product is CASSHGGARVTGELFF.

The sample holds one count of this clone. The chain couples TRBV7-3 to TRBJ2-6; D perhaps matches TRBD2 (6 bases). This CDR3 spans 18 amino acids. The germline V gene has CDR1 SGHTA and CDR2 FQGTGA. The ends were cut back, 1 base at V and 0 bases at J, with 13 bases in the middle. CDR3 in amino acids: CASSLRGERSSGANVLTF. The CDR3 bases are TGTGCCAGCAGCTTAAGGGGGGAGAGGAGCTCTGGGGCCAACGTCCTGACTTTC. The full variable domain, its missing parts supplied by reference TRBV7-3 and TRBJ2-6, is GAGVSQTPSNKVTEKGKYVELRCDPISGHTALYWYRQSLGQGPEFLIYFQGTGAADDSGLPNDRFFAVRPEGSVSTLKIQRTERGDSAVYLCASSLRGERSSGANVLTFGAGSRLTVL.

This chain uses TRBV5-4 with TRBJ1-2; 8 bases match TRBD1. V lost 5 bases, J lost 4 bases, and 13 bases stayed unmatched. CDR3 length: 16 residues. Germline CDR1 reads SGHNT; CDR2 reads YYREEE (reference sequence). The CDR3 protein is CASRNPGRTGSYGYTF. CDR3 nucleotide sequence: TGTGCCAGCAGGAACCCCGGTAGGACAGGGAGCTATGGCTACACCTTC.